The source of this T cell receptor beta chain is a study of blood T cell repertoires in COVID-19. Overall study: Samples taken during acute and convalescent COVID-19 were collected in the United States, Italy and Spain. In each case, the material was cDNA or gDNA derived from T cells, B-cell-depleted T cells, or PBMCs.

The table came from immunoSEQ multiplex PCR; TCRdb's copy has only in-frame clones and leaves some out. The repertoire includes 100,000 to 150,000 clones, 70% to 75% of them detected once, and approximately 5.9% sits in the top ten. The length of the CDR3 is 14 residues. Germline assignment: CDR1 SQVTM and CDR2 ANQGSEA. V was cut by 6 bases and J by 2 bases, with 14 bases left in between. The specimen sequenced was peripheral blood. The receptor comes from an elderly man with COVID-19, enrolled during active disease. This chain links TRBV29-1 with TRBJ1-5, with D hard to call. This CDR3 reads CSVGSVGGNQPQHF. The DNA of the CDR3 is TGCAGCGTGGGAAGTGTCGGGGGCAATCAGCCCCAGCATTTT.